A selection of T cell receptor beta chains follows, all from one sample in a study of T cells in narcolepsy. Here immunoSEQ multiplex PCR was the method, and the copy in TCRdb shows in-frame clones only, minus some. The table records approximately 25,000 clones, roughly nine tenths of them present only once. The source material was CD45RA- memory CD4+ T cells from PBMCs. The receptors come from a human donor with narcolepsy. The CDR3 runs from the conserved cysteine through the conserved F or W. Fields, in order: clone size, D gene, J gene, V gene, CDR3 length, CDR3 protein, CDR3 DNA. A D gene is named only where the DNA matches it firmly. Not every row has a clone size; where given, it reads once, few, many or a size class.

. | . | TRBJ1-1 | TRBV7-8 | 15 | CASSFGREPNTEAFF | TGTGCCAGCAGCTTCGGCCGGGAGCCGAACACTGAAGCTTTCTTT
few | TRBD1 | TRBJ2-7 | TRBV27 | 13 | CASGAGTVYEQYF | TGTGCCAGCGGCGCCGGGACAGTCTACGAGCAGTACTTC
. | . | TRBJ2-1 | TRBV5-1 | 15 | CASSLSLESYNEQFF | TGCGCCAGCAGCCTTTCACTGGAATCCTACAATGAGCAGTTCTTC
few | . | TRBJ2-7 | TRBV29-1 | 14 | CSVAQATSSYEQYF | TGCAGCGTCGCGCAGGCTACAAGCTCCTACGAGCAGTACTTC
. | TRBD2 | TRBJ2-5 | TRBV19 | 14 | CASSPTSVGGTQYF | TGTGCCAGTAGCCCGACTAGCGTAGGGGGGACCCAGTACTTC
. | TRBD2 | TRBJ2-7 | TRBV19 | 16 | CASSTPPGSGGYEQYF | TGTGCCAGTAGTACCCCCCCGGGGAGCGGGGGTTACGAGCAGTACTTC
. | . | TRBJ1-2 | TRBV19 | 13 | CASSPRTDYGYTF | TGTGCCAGTAGTCCGCGGACAGACTATGGCTACACCTTC
few | TRBD1 | TRBJ1-5 | TRBV10-3 | 16 | CAIKEPEQGPIQPQHF | TGTGCCATCAAAGAACCAGAACAGGGGCCGATACAGCCCCAGCATTTT
. | TRBD1 | TRBJ1-4 | TRBV2 | 15 | CASSVNRGRYEKLFF | TGTGCCAGCAGTGTCAACAGGGGGCGTTACGAAAAACTGTTTTTT
. | . | TRBJ1-3 | TRBV5-1 | 15 | CASSFRGQDGNTIYF | TGCGCCAGCAGCTTTCGGGGCCAGGACGGAAACACCATATATTTT
. | . | TRBJ2-2 | TRBV6-6 | 13 | CASSRTGTGELFF | TGTGCCAGCAGTCGGACCGGGACAGGGGAGCTGTTTTTT
. | . | TRBJ1-5 | TRBV28 | 17 | CASRPLQKAYSNQPQHF | TGTGCCAGCAGACCTCTACAGAAAGCTTATAGCAATCAGCCCCAGCATTTT
. | TRBD1 | TRBJ2-3 | TRBV5-1 | 15 | CASSLAGTVQRTQYF | TGCGCCAGCAGCTTGGCCGGGACAGTCCAAAGGACGCAGTATTTT
few | . | TRBJ1-5 | TRBV2 | 14 | CASRGGMGNQPQHF | TGTGCCAGCAGGGGGGGGATGGGCAATCAGCCCCAGCATTTT
. | TRBD2 | TRBJ2-3 | TRBV9 | 15 | CASSILAGIADTQYF | TGTGCCAGCAGCATTCTAGCGGGGATAGCAGATACGCAGTATTTT
. | TRBD2 | TRBJ2-3 | TRBV4-1 | 16 | CASSPSRGSGTDTQYF | TGTGCCAGCAGCCCCTCCCGTGGTAGCGGGACAGATACGCAGTATTTT
. | . | TRBJ1-5 | TRBV18 | 15 | CASSGTQDSNQPQHF | TGTGCCAGCTCGGGGACCCAGGATAGCAATCAGCCCCAGCATTTT
few | TRBD1 | TRBJ2-2 | TRBV27 | 15 | CASSRTGGNTGELFF | TGTGCCAGCAGTAGGACAGGGGGCAACACCGGGGAGCTGTTTTTT
. | . | TRBJ2-1 | TRBV7-2 | 15 | CASSERGISYNEQFF | TGTGCCAGCAGCGAACGGGGGATCTCCTACAATGAGCAGTTCTTC
. | . | TRBJ1-1 | TRBV9 | 15 | CASSVGGHMNTEAFF | TGTGCCAGCAGCGTGGGAGGACATATGAACACTGAAGCTTTCTTT
once | . | TRBJ1-1 | TRBV19 | 14 | CASSENQGNTEAFF | TGTGCCAGTAGCGAAAACCAGGGGAACACTGAAGCCTTCTTT
. | TRBD1 | TRBJ2-5 | TRBV5-1 | 14 | CASSWAGGKETQYF | TGCGCCAGCAGCTGGGCAGGGGGTAAAGAGACCCAGTACTTC
. | . | TRBJ1-2 | TRBV11-2 | 12 | CASVGQTGGYTF | TGTGCCAGTGTGGGGCAGACGGGTGGCTACACCTTC
. | TRBD1 | TRBJ2-3 | TRBV29-1 | 14 | CSGNTGVRTDTQYF | TGCAGCGGAAATACAGGGGTTCGCACAGATACGCAGTATTTT
. | . | TRBJ1-5 | TRBV15 | 14 | CATSRGGTAQPQHF | TGTGCCACCAGCAGAGGGGGAACGGCCCAGCCCCAGCATTTT
. | TRBD1 | TRBJ2-7 | TRBV5-1 | 18 | CASSSGGTGGFRSYEQYF | TGCGCCAGCAGCTCGGGCGGGACAGGGGGCTTTCGGTCCTACGAGCAGTACTTC
. | . | TRBJ2-7 | TRBV2 | 14 | CASSRDGLLMEQYF | TGTGCCAGCAGTAGGGACGGACTCTTGATGGAGCAGTACTTC
. | TRBD2 | TRBJ2-7 | TRBV15 | 14 | CATSRGTSGFEQYF | TGTGCCACCAGCAGAGGGACTAGCGGGTTCGAGCAGTACTTC
. | . | TRBJ2-5 | TRBV19 | 13 | CASSERVQETQYF | TGTGCCAGTAGTGAGAGGGTACAAGAGACCCAGTACTTC
. | . | TRBJ2-2 | TRBV11-3 | 16 | CASSPLGTPNTGELFF | TGTGCCAGCAGCCCCCTAGGGACCCCTAACACCGGGGAGCTGTTTTTT
. | . | TRBJ2-3 | TRBV18 | 11 | CASSPQDTQYF | TGTGCCAGCTCACCACAAGATACGCAGTATTTT
. | TRBD1 | TRBJ1-2 | TRBV5-4 | 14 | CASTWTGMPGGYTF | TGTGCCAGCACATGGACAGGGATGCCGGGTGGCTACACCTTC
. | TRBD2 | TRBJ2-3 | TRBV7-2 | 19 | CASSPLGSGGSVGTDTQYF | TGTGCCAGCAGCCCCTTAGGGAGCGGGGGTTCGGTTGGCACAGATACGCAGTATTTT
. | . | TRBJ1-2 | TRBV19 | 16 | CASSTRQLTTNYGYTF | TGTGCCAGTAGTACCCGACAGTTAACTACCAACTATGGCTACACCTTC
. | . | TRBJ2-3 | TRBV19 | 11 | CASSAADTQYF | TGTGCCAGTTCCGCAGCAGATACGCAGTATTTT
. | TRBD2 | TRBJ2-1 | TRBV6-1 | 13 | CASSDALAGVKFF | TGTGCCAGCAGTGACGCGCTAGCGGGGGTAAAGTTCTTC
. | . | TRBJ1-6 | TRBV6-1 | 12 | CASSDPPGTLHF | TGTGCCAGCAGTGACCCCCCGGGGACCCTCCACTTT
. | . | TRBJ1-6 | TRBV7-2 | 12 | CASSSNNSPLHF | TGTGCCAGCAGCTCGAATAATTCACCCCTCCACTTT
. | . | TRBJ2-1 | TRBV19 | 14 | CASSMVASNNEQFF | TGTGCCAGTAGTATGGTTGCCAGCAACAATGAGCAGTTCTTC
. | . | TRBJ1-2 | TRBV5-1 | 12 | CASSLDTYGYTF | TGCGCCAGCAGCTTGGATACCTATGGCTACACCTTC
. | . | TRBJ1-1 | TRBV4-2 | 14 | CASSQDPPNTEAFF | TGTGCCAGCAGCCAAGATCCACCGAACACTGAAGCTTTCTTT
. | . | TRBJ1-3 | TRBV15 | 15 | CATSRDQHAGNTIYF | TGTGCCACCAGCAGAGATCAGCATGCTGGAAACACCATATATTTT
. | . | TRBJ1-5 | TRBV6-1 | 12 | CASSERPGPQHF | TGTGCCAGCAGTGAAAGGCCAGGTCCTCAACATTTT
. | . | TRBJ1-4 | TRBV7-2 | 12 | CASSSDREKLFF | TGTGCCAGCAGTTCGGACCGAGAAAAACTGTTTTTT
. | . | TRBJ1-1 | TRBV5-5 | 15 | CASSLTVAVNTEAFF | TGTGCCAGCAGCTTGACAGTAGCAGTGAACACTGAAGCTTTCTTT
. | . | TRBJ2-7 | TRBV5-1 | 12 | CASSTIGYEQYF | TGCGCCAGCAGCACCATCGGCTACGAGCAGTACTTC
. | . | TRBJ1-1 | TRBV2 | 15 | CASSEAEGLNTEAFF | TGTGCCAGCAGTGAAGCGGAGGGATTGAACACTGAAGCTTTCTTT
. | . | TRBJ2-7 | TRBV6-6 | 16 | CASSYAGGGEVYEQYF | TGTGCCAGCAGTTACGCCGGGGGCGGGGAAGTCTACGAGCAGTACTTC
. | . | TRBJ2-7 | TRBV18 | 12 | CASSEARTEQYF | TGTGCCAGCTCAGAGGCGCGGACAGAGCAGTACTTC
. | . | TRBJ2-1 | TRBV5-6 | 11 | CASSRAQGAVF | TGTGCCAGCAGCCGAGCCCAGGGCGCGGTCTTC